The T cell receptor (beta chain) described here comes from a study of blood T cell repertoires in COVID-19 (dated by TCRdb to 2018 to 2020). Regarding the complete study: The collaborator samples originated in the United States, Italy and Spain and spanned the acute and convalescent phases of COVID-19. The material from the prospective study consisted of cDNA or gDNA derived from T cells, B-cell-depleted T cells, or PBMCs. Deeply sampled blood TCRbeta repertoires from subjects exposed to, actively infected with, or recovered from COVID-19 were included in the dataset. The repertoires were released in a freely available public database meant as a resource for research on the immune response to SARS-CoV-2. The samples were drawn from two sources: the first 160 participants of the ongoing ImmuneRACE study, and over 950 subjects contributed by 6 global collaborators. A de-identified subject ID, COVID-19 status, age in years and sex were almost always included in the sample metadata. Where available, HLA class I and class II types were taken from metadata supplied by the sample provider and were not determined by assay-based typing. Paper-wide results and their limitations: The amount of clinical and demographic metadata varied by source and participant and was provided uncurated.

This clone turned up a few times. Its binding antigen is unknown. Base qualities are not at hand, and no much larger clone is one base apart. Enrolling through a virtual design, the prospective study's participants ranged in age from about 18 to 89 years and lived across around 25 United States geographic areas. Cohort assignment in the prospective study relied on participant-reported clinical history from a screening survey and a study questionnaire. Exposed participants were defined as having been in contact with someone with a PCR-confirmed or clinician-diagnosed COVID-19 case within 2 weeks of study entry. In the prospective study, whole blood, serum and a nasopharyngeal or oropharyngeal swab were collected from each participant by mobile phlebotomists. Additional blood draws and questionnaires over an approximately 2-month period could optionally be provided by prospective study participants. Before DNA extraction, blood samples from the prospective study were shipped at room temperature or frozen.

The V and J ends are trimmed by 3 bases and 11 bases, leaving 19 bases between them. Taken from cysteine to phenylalanine, the CDR3 has 15 residues. The sequence is cut down to CDR3 DNA, 45 bases in frame from base 1. Per the germline V gene, KGHSH is the CDR1 and LQKENI is the CDR2. The immunoSEQ Assay, a bias-controlled multiplex PCR, was used to amplify TCRbeta CDR3 regions from genomic DNA. The study's processing was this. Nucleated cell counts per sample were estimated from amplification of reference gene primers within the assay. To quantify the absolute abundance of each unique TCRbeta CDR3 rearrangement, sequence reads were collapsed and filtered. For each sample, productive Simpson clonality was calculated as the square root of Simpson's diversity index over productive rearrangements. The immuneACCESS repertoire file appears here via TCRdb, limited to in-frame rearrangements. These files lack a portion of the clones; in checked studies, under half of the deficit traces to unresolved V genes, and the cause of the others is not known. D and trimming come from the DNA, and the V and J calls and clone size come from that table. The sample has roughly 400,000 clones on record, about 88% of them singletons. Of the sample, 1.4% to 1.5% is held by the ten largest clones.

Sample: PBMCs or T cells enriched from blood (not recorded which). The rearrangement combines TRBV18 with TRBJ1-4; the D region possibly corresponds to TRBD1 (6 bases align). The TCR comes from a woman aged 18-35 years who had been exposed to COVID-19. The nucleotide sequence reads TGTGCCAGCTCACCCACAGGATCGACAGGAGAGAAACTGTTTTTT. The encoded protein is CASSPTGSTGEKLFF.